This entry lists 5 T cell receptor beta chains sequenced from one sample in a study of metastatic and nonmetastatic thyroid tumors. TCRdb re-clonotyped the PCR reads through MiXCR. Of thousands of clones detected, about 14% appear once; the ten largest clones hold under 7.5%. Patients had received no treatment of any kind before thyroid surgery. Sequencing was done on a sample of blood. All receptors derive from a female donor with papillary thyroid cancer or a benign thyroid nodule (not recorded which). Some clones in this sample may be carry-over from other donors' samples.

This clone was detected ten times or more. The V gene is TRBV4-3, the J gene TRBJ2-7, with 7 nucleotides matching TRBD2. Per germline, CDR1 LGHNA and CDR2 YSLEER. Trimming removed 4 bases from V and 4 bases from J; junction bases left unmatched: 10. The CDR3 is 15 residues long. DNA for the CDR3: TGCGCCAGCAGCCCAGGACAAAAAGCGGGGTACGAGCAGTACTTC. Amino acid sequence: CASSPGQKAGYEQYF.

By sample share, this clone is medium-sized. The chain couples TRBV12-3 or TRBV12-4 to TRBJ2-5; 9 nucleotides line up with TRBD1. J gave up 5 bases and V 6 bases, and 4 bases lay outside the gene matches. The CDR3 contains 13 residues. The CDR3 region has the DNA TGTGCCAGCAGCCGCGGACAGGGGGAGACCCAGTACTTC. Translated, it gives CASSRGQGETQYF.

This clone occurred many times. A much larger clone differs from this one at a single base, so this may be a read error. Within the sample, other DNA sequences also encode this same CDR3. The chain couples TRBV5-1 to TRBJ2-5; possible D gene TRBD1, 5 bases. From germline, CDR1 is SGHRS and CDR2 YFSETQ. V was shortened by 2 bases and J by 2 bases, with 10 bases between the two germline ends. CDR3 length: 14 amino acids. The CDR3 loop is CASSLGQGQETQYF. CDR3 sequence (DNA): TGCGCCAGCAGCTTAGGGCAGGGTCAAGAGACCCAGTACTTC.

This clone came up many times. The rearrangement uses TRBV5-1 and TRBJ1-3; D unresolved. Germline CDR1 SGHRS, CDR2 YFSETQ. There are 15 residues in the CDR3. V was pared by 0 bases and J by 3 bases, with 10 bases between. CDR3 DNA sequence: TGCGCCAGCAGCTTGGCCGAGGGAAGTGGAAACACCATATATTTT. This codes for CASSLAEGSGNTIYF.

The chain has TRBV5-6 and TRBJ2-1; D uncertain. Trimming pared 1 base from V and 4 bases from J, leaving 9 bases between. CDR3 length equals 14 residues. Germline lookup yields CDR1 SGHDT and CDR2 YYEEEE. CDR3 region: CASSLCSLYNEQFF. The CDR3, as DNA: TGTGCCAGCAGCTTGTGCAGTTTGTACAATGAGCAGTTCTTC.